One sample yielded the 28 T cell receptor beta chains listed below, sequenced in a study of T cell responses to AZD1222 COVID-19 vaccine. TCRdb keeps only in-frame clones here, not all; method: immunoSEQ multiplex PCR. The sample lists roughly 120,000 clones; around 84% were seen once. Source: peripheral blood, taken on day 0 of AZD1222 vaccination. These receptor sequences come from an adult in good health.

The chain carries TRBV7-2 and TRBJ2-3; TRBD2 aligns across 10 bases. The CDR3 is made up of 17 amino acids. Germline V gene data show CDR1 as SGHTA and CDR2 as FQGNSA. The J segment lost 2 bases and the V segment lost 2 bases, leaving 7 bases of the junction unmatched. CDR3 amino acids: CASSLSGGDLPTDTQYF. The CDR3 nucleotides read TGTGCCAGCAGCTTAAGCGGGGGGGATCTCCCCACAGATACGCAGTATTTT.

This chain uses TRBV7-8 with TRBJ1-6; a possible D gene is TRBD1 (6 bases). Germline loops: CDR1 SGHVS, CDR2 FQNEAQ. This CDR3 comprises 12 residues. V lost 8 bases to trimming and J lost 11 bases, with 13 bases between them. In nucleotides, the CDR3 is TGTGCCAGCGACGAAGGGGGTCCACCCCTCCACTTT. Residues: CASDEGGPPLHF. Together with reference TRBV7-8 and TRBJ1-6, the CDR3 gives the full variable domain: GAGVSQSPRYKVAKRGQDVALRCDPISGHVSLFWYQQALGQGPEFLTYFQNEAQLDKSGLPSDRFFAERPEGSVSTLKIQRTQQEDSAVYLCASDEGGPPLHFGNGTRLTVT.

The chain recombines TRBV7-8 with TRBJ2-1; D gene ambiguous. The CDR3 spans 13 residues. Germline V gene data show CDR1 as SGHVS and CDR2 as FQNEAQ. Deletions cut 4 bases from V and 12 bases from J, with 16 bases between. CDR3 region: CASSWIYSHRQFF. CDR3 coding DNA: TGTGCCAGCAGCTGGATCTATAGCCACCGGCAGTTCTTC.

The CDR3 DNA reads as TGTGCCAGCAGTCCAAGGCCCTATGGCTACACCTTC. Amino acid sequence: CASSPRPYGYTF. The chain couples TRBV2 to TRBJ1-2; D unclear. Per the germline V gene, CDR1 is SNHLY and CDR2 is FYNNEI. V was pared by 5 bases and J by 4 bases, with 8 bases between. This CDR3 contains 12 residues.

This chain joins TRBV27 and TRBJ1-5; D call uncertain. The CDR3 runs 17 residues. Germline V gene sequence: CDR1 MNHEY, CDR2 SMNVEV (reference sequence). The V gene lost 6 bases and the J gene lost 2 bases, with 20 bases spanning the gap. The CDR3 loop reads CASSRLGARLGNQPQHF. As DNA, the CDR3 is TGTGCCAGCAGCCGCCTCGGTGCACGACTTGGCAATCAGCCCCAGCATTTT.

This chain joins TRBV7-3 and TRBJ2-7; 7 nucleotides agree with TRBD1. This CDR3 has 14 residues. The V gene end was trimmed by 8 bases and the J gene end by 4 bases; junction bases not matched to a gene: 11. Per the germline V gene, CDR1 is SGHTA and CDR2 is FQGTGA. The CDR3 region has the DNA TGTGCCAGCTTAAAGACAGGGTCGGGGTACGAGCAGTACTTC. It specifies CASLKTGSGYEQYF. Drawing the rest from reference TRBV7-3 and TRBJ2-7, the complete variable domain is GAGVSQTPSNKVTEKGKYVELRCDPISGHTALYWYRQSLGQGPEFLIYFQGTGAADDSGLPNDRFFAVRPEGSVSTLKIQRTERGDSAVYLCASLKTGSGYEQYFGPGTRLTVT.

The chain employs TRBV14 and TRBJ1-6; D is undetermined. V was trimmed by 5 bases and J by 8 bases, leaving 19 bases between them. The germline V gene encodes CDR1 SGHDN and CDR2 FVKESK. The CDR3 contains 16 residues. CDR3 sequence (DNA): TGTGCCAGCAGCATCCTGGCCGGCACTTGGGATTCACCCCTCCACTTT. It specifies CASSILAGTWDSPLHF.

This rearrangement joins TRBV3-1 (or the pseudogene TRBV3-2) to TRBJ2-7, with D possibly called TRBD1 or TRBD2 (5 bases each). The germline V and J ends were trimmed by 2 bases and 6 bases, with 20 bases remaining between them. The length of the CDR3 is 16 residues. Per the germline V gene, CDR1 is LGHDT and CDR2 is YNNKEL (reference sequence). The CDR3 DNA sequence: TGTGCCAGCAGCCAAACTGGGGCCCCGGAGGATGGCGAGCAGTACTTC. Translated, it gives CASSQTGAPEDGEQYF.

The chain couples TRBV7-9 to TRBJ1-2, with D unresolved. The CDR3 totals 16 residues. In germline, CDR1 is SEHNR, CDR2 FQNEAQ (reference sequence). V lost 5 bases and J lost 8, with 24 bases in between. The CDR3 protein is CASSPVRAASAKGYTF. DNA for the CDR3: TGTGCCAGCAGCCCCGTAAGGGCAGCCTCGGCTAAGGGCTACACCTTC. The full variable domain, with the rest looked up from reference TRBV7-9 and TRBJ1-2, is DTGVSQNPRHKITKRGQNVTFRCDPISEHNRLYWYRQTLGQGPEFLTYFQNEAQLEKSRLLSDRFSAERPKGSFSTLEIQRTEQGDSAMYLCASSPVRAASAKGYTFGSGTRLTVV.

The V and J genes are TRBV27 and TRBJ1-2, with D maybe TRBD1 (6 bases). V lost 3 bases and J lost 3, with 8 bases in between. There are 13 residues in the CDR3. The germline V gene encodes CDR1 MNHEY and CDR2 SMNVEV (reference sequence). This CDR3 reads CASSFSGDYGYTF. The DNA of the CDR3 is TGTGCCAGCAGTTTTTCAGGGGACTATGGCTACACCTTC.

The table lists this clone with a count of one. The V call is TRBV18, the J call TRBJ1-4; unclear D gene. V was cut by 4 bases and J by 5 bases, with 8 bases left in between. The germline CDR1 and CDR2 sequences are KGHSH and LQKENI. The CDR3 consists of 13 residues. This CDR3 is CASSQSINEKLFF. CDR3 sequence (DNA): TGTGCCAGCTCACAGAGTATAAATGAAAAACTGTTTTTT.

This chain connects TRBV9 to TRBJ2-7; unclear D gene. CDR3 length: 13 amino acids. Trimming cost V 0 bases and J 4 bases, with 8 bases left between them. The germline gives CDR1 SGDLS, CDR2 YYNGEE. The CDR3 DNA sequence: TGTGCCAGCAGCGTAGTTGACGGATACGAGCAGTACTTC. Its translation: CASSVVDGYEQYF.

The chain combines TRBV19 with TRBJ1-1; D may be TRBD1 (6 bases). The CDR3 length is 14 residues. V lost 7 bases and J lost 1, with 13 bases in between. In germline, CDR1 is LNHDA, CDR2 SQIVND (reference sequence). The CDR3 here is CASMAQQGNTEAFF. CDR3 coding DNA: TGTGCCAGTATGGCACAACAGGGGAACACTGAAGCTTTCTTT.

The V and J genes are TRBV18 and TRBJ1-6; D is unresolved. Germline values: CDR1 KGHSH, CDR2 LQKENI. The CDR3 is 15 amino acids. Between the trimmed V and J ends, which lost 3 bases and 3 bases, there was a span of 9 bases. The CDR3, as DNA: TGTGCCAGCTCACCTCAGGAAAGCTATAATTCACCCCTCCACTTT. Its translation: CASSPQESYNSPLHF.

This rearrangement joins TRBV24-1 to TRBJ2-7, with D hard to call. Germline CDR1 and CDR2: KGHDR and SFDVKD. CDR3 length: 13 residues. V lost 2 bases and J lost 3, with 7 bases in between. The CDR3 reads CATSDSGVYEQYF. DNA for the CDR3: TGTGCCACCAGTGATTCGGGCGTCTACGAGCAGTACTTC.

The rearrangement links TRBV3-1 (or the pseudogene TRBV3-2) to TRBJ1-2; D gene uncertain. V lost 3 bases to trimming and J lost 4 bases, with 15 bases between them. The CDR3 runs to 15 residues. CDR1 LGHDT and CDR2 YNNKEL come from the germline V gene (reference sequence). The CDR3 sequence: CASSHWSGFGYGYTF. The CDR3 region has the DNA TGTGCCAGCAGCCATTGGTCCGGGTTCGGCTATGGCTACACCTTC.

The CDR3 sequence: CASSQEYEQFF. CDR3 nucleotide sequence: TGTGCCAGCAGCCAAGAATATGAGCAGTTCTTC. The chain carries TRBV3-1 (or the pseudogene TRBV3-2) and TRBJ2-1; D gene ambiguous. Trimming shortened V by 0 bases and J by 8 bases, and 2 bases separated the two germline ends. The CDR3 runs to 11 residues. Germline V gives CDR1 LGHDT, CDR2 YNNKEL (reference sequence).

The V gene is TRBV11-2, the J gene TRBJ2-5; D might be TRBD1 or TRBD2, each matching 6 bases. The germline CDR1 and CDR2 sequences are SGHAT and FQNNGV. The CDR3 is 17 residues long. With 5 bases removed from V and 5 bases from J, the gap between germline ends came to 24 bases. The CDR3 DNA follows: TGTGCCAGCAGCCCTAGGGGGACTGCTTTGGTACTGGAGACCCAGTACTTC. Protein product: CASSPRGTALVLETQYF.

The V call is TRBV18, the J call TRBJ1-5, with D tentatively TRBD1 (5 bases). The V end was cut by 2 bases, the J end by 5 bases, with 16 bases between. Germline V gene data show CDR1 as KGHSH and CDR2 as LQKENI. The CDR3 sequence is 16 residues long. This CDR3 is CASSPGYGTGHQPQHF. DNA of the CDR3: TGTGCCAGCTCACCAGGATACGGGACGGGACATCAGCCCCAGCATTTT. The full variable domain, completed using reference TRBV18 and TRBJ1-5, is NAGVMQNPRHLVRRRGQEARLRCSPMKGHSHVYWYRQLPEEGLKFMVYLQKENIIDESGMPKERFSAEFPKEGPSILRIQQVVRGDSAAYFCASSPGYGTGHQPQHFGDGTRLSIL.

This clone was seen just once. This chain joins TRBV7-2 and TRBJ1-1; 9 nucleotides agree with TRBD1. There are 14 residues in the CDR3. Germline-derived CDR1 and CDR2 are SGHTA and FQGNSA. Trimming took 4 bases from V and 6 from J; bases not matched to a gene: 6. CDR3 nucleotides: TGTGCCAGCAGCTCCACAGGGGGCGAGTCTGAAGCTTTCTTT. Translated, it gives CASSSTGGESEAFF.

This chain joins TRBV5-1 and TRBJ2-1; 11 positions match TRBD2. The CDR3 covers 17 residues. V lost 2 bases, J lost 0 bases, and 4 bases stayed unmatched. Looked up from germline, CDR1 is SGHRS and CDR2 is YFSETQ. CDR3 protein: CASSFRTSGFSYNEQFF. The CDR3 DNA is TGCGCCAGCAGCTTTAGGACTAGCGGGTTCTCCTACAATGAGCAGTTCTTC.

CDR3 sequence (DNA): TGTGCCAGCAGTCCAAGCGGGAGAAGGGCTTTCTTT. As protein: CASSPSGRRAFF. The chain recombines TRBV11-2 with TRBJ1-1; no clear D. This CDR3 region has 12 residues. From germline, CDR1 is SGHAT and CDR2 FQNNGV. Trimming took 6 bases from V and 11 from J, leaving 16 bases between them.

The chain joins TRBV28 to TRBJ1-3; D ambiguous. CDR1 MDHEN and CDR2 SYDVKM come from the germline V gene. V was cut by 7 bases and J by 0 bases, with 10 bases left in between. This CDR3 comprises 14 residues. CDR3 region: CASTPVGSGNTIYF. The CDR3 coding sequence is TGTGCCAGCACCCCCGTAGGCTCTGGAAACACCATATATTTT. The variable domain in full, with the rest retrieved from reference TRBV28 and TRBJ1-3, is DVKVTQSSRYLVKRTGEKVFLECVQDMDHENMFWYRQDPGLGLRLIYFSYDVKMKEKGDIPEGYSVSREKKERFSLILESASTNQTSMYLCASTPVGSGNTIYFGEGSWLTVV.

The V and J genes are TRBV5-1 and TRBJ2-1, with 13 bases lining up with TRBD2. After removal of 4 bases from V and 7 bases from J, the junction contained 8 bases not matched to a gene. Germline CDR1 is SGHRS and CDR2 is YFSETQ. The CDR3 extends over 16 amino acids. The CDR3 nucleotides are TGCGCCAGCAGCCTTACTAGCGGGGGGGCCCGGAATGAGCAGTTCTTC. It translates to CASSLTSGGARNEQFF.

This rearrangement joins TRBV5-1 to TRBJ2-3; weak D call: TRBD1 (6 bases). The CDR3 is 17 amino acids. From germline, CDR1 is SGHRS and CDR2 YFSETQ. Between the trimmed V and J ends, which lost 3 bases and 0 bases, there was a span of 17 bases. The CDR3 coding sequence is TGCGCCAGCAGCTATACGGTGGGGGCAGCGAGCACAGATACGCAGTATTTT. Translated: CASSYTVGAASTDTQYF. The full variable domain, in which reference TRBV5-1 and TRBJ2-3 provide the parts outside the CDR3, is KAGVTQTPRYLIKTRGQQVTLSCSPISGHRSVSWYQQTPGQGLQFLFEYFSETQRNKGNFPGRFSGRQFSNSRSEMNVSTLELGDSALYLCASSYTVGAASTDTQYFGPGTRLTVL.

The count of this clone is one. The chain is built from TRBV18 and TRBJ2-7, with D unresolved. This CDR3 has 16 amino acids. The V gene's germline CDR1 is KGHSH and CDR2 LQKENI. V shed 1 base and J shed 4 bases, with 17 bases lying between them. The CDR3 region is CASSPLDGALGYEQYF. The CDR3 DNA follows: TGTGCCAGCTCACCACTGGACGGAGCGTTGGGGTACGAGCAGTACTTC.

The CDR3 DNA reads as TGTGCCATCAGTGAGAGAACAGAAAATCAGCCCCAGCATTTT. This codes for CAISERTENQPQHF. The rearrangement joins TRBV10-3 to TRBJ1-5; no clear D gene. This CDR3 contains 14 residues. The germline CDR1 and CDR2 sequences are ENHRY and SYGVKD. Trimming left V 2 bases short and J 4 bases short, with 9 bases between.

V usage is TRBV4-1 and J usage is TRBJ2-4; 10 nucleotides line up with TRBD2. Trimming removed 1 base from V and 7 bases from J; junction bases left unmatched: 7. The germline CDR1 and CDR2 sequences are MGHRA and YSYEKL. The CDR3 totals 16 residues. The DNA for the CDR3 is TGCGCCAGCAGCCAAGCTCAGCGGGGGGGCCGGAACATTCAGTACTTC. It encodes CASSQAQRGGRNIQYF.